This TCR beta chain was captured by sequencing in a study of blood T cell repertoires in COVID-19. Some clones are missing from TCRdb's copy, which holds only in-frame ones; the method was immunoSEQ multiplex PCR. The sample has approximately 26,000 clones, roughly nine tenths seen once. The source is a human donor with acute or convalescent COVID-19. The donor label of this sample is uncertain. Sequencing input: peripheral blood.

In nucleotides, the CDR3 is TGTGCCATCAGTGGGACAGGGGGCAATGAGCAGTTCTTC. It specifies CAISGTGGNEQFF. V is TRBV10-3 and J is TRBJ2-1; TRBD1 aligns across 10 bases. This CDR3 has 13 amino acids. Losses at the gene ends were 4 bases for V and 6 bases for J; bases not matched to a gene: 0. Germline-derived CDR1 and CDR2 are ENHRY and SYGVKD.